This passage covers 18 T cell receptor beta chains from one sample sequenced in a study of T cells in Graves' hyperthyroidism and ophthalmopathy. From RNA transcripts, TCR beta CDR3 regions were amplified. The HTBI primer set drove a first-round RT-PCR of the TCR CDR3. TCRdb called the multiplex PCR reads again in MiXCR, with one record for every CDR3 protein. The top ten clones hold 7% to 10% of a sample with some 800,000 distinct CDR3 sequences, 35% to 45% of them seen once. Sequenced sample: blood. Receptor source: a man younger than 35 with Graves' hyperthyroidism.

The chain couples TRBV10-3 to TRBJ1-3; unclear D gene. Germline lookup yields CDR1 ENHRY and CDR2 SYGVKD. The CDR3 contains 13 residues. Deletions cut 2 bases from V and 0 bases from J, with 2 bases between. Here the CDR3 reads CAISEVSGNTIYF. CDR3 nucleotides: TGTGCCATCAGTGAGGTCTCTGGAAACACCATATATTTT.

To note about this clonotype: It is likely a read error, because the conserved phenylalanine at the end of the CDR3 is missing. V is TRBV4-2 and J is TRBJ2-2; D may correspond to TRBD1 or TRBD2 (6 bases each). There are 16 residues in the CDR3. Germline values: CDR1 LGHNA, CDR2 YNFKEQ. The V end was cut by 4 bases, the J end by 2 bases, with 14 bases between. The CDR3 sequence: CASSPMWGANTGELFV. For the CDR3, the DNA is TGTGCCAGCAGCCCAATGTGGGGGGCCAACACCGGGGAGCTGTTTGTT.

The count of this clonotype is one. The chain recombines TRBV25-1 with TRBJ2-7; TRBD2 matches at 8 bases. The CDR3 runs to 14 residues. CDR1 is MGHDK, CDR2 SYGVNS, per germline. The V and J ends lost 5 bases and 4 bases, in that order; junction bases with no gene match: 7. Here the CDR3 reads CASSPERERYEQYF. The CDR3 DNA is TGTGCCAGCAGTCCCGAGCGGGAGCGGTACGAGCAGTACTTC.

This clonotype came up many times. The CDR3 nucleotides are TGCAGCGTTGTCGCCGAAAGCAGATCCTACGAGCAGTACTTC. Encoded protein: CSVVAESRSYEQYF. This chain connects TRBV29-1 to TRBJ2-7, with D hard to call. The V gene lost 4 bases and the J gene lost 1 base, with 14 bases spanning the gap. CDR3 length: 14 residues. Germline-derived CDR1 and CDR2 are SQVTM and ANQGSEA.

Only a few counts were recorded for this clonotype. The gene calls are TRBV6-5 and TRBJ2-7; D not resolved. This CDR3 is built from 14 residues. V lost 2 bases, J lost 0 bases, and 8 bases lay in between. In germline, CDR1 is MNHEY, CDR2 SVGAGI. The CDR3 loop is CASSYDGSSYEQYF. Here the CDR3 DNA reads TGTGCCAGCAGTTACGATGGCAGCTCCTACGAGCAGTACTTC.

The V gene is TRBV12-3 or TRBV12-4, the J gene TRBJ1-2; D is unclear. The CDR3 contains 15 residues. Trimming shortened V by 2 bases and J by 4 bases, and 14 bases separated the two germline ends. The CDR3 region is CASSLRRVNGYGYTF. The CDR3 DNA reads as TGTGCCAGCAGTTTAAGGAGGGTTAACGGCTATGGCTACACCTTC.

The V gene is TRBV20-1, the J gene TRBJ1-4; D perhaps matches TRBD1 (6 bases). The CDR3 contains 14 residues. Trimming pared 6 bases from V and 4 bases from J, leaving 15 bases between. Germline values: CDR1 DFQATT, CDR2 SNEGSKA (reference sequence). This CDR3 reads CSAVLGAYNEKLFF. CDR3 DNA: TGCAGTGCGGTTCTGGGGGCATATAATGAAAAACTGTTTTTT.

The chain carries TRBV2 and TRBJ2-3; D unclear. V was clipped by 6 bases and J by 1 base, with 8 bases between them. This CDR3 spans 13 amino acids. The V gene's germline CDR1 is SNHLY and CDR2 FYNNEI. In nucleotides, the CDR3 is TGTGCCAGCAGACCCTGGGGCACAGATACGCAGTATTTT. It specifies CASRPWGTDTQYF.

In regard to this clonotype: One end of the junction does not line up with germline, which may come from a read error. V gene TRBV2 combines with J gene TRBJ2-5; 9 bases fit TRBD1. The CDR3 length is 14 residues. Germline V gene data show CDR1 as SNHLY and CDR2 as FYNNEI. The CDR3 bases are TGTTCCAGCGTTCCGGGACAGGGACAAGAGACCCAGTACTTC. Translation gives CSSVPGQGQETQYF.

At least ten counts were recorded for this clonotype. The conserved phenylalanine or tryptophan is not found at the CDR3 terminus, so this likely reflects a read error. No DNA is shown, since the ends of the CDR3 on it are uncertain; the CDR3 is the one TCRdb lists. CDR3 in amino acids: CASGGLADNT. The chain recombines TRBV2 with TRBJ2-6; TRBD2, as called in the table, went unchecked against the DNA. Germline V gives CDR1 SNHLY, CDR2 FYNNEI. Inclusive of both ends, the CDR3 amounts to 10 amino acids.

This clonotype has a count of ten or more. The V gene is TRBV2, the J gene TRBJ1-1, with 9 bases aligning to TRBD1. V dropped 8 bases and J dropped 4; count of bases not matched to a gene: 5. There are 13 residues in the CDR3. CDR1 and CDR2 (germline): SNHLY, FYNNEI. The CDR3 DNA sequence: TGTGCCAGCGGCCGGGACAGGGTCACTGAAGCTTTCTTT. Protein sequence: CASGRDRVTEAFF.

This CDR3 is CSVEEDQPQHF. The CDR3 DNA is TGCAGCGTTGAGGAGGACCAGCCCCAGCATTTT. V gene TRBV29-1 combines with J gene TRBJ1-5; D gene unclear. The CDR3 is made up of 11 amino acids. V shed 3 bases and J shed 7 bases, with 7 bases lying between them. Germline values: CDR1 SQVTM, CDR2 ANQGSEA.

The CDR3 here is CASSRGGLAGDAGELFF. CDR3 nucleotides: TGCGCCAGCAGCCGGGGGGGCCTAGCGGGAGACGCCGGGGAGCTGTTTTTT. The chain carries TRBV4-1 and TRBJ2-2; 10 positions match TRBD2. J gave up 6 bases and V 4 bases, and 11 bases lay outside the gene matches. CDR1 is MGHRA, CDR2 YSYEKL, per germline. This CDR3 spans 17 amino acids.

The chain combines TRBV25-1 with TRBJ1-5; a weak D match, TRBD1 (6 bases). Germline V gene data show CDR1 as MGHDK and CDR2 as SYGVNS. The CDR3 loop spans 16 amino acids. Deletions cut 8 bases from V and 0 bases from J, with 17 bases between. CDR3 DNA sequence: TGTGCCAGCCGGGGGTTACAGGGCTATAGCAATCAGCCCCAGCATTTT. This translates into CASRGLQGYSNQPQHF.

The V gene is TRBV11-2, the J gene TRBJ2-5, with D tentatively TRBD2 (7 bases). Germline V CDR1 and CDR2: SGHAT, FQNNGV. This CDR3 comprises 14 residues. The V and J ends lost 3 bases and 5 bases respectively, with 13 bases between them. CDR3 DNA sequence: TGTGCCAGCAGCTTGGGGGGGGACATGGAGACCCAGTACTTC. Translation: CASSLGGDMETQYF.

J is TRBJ1-1 and V is TRBV4-3; no firm D call. V lost 8 bases, J lost 4 bases, and 14 bases lay in between. Germline CDR1 and CDR2: LGHNA and YSLEER. The CDR3 totals 13 residues. The CDR3 bases are TGCGCCAGCGCAAATCAGGAGGGCACTGAAGCTTTCTTT. Protein product: CASANQEGTEAFF.

J is TRBJ1-5 and V is TRBV29-1; D gene uncertain. V lost 4 bases to trimming and J lost 7 bases, with 14 bases between them. The CDR3 loop spans 13 amino acids. Germline V gene data show CDR1 as SQVTM and CDR2 as ANQGSEA. The CDR3 DNA is TGCAGCGTTGGGGAGGGCGAGAGCCAGCCCCAGCATTTT. Its protein is CSVGEGESQPQHF.

This rearrangement joins TRBV10-3 to TRBJ1-2; no reliable D call. This CDR3 has 15 amino acids. The V and J ends lost 4 bases and 8 bases respectively, with 20 bases between them. The germline gives CDR1 ENHRY, CDR2 SYGVKD. In nucleotides, the CDR3 is TGTGCCATCAGTGCCTCGCCTACGTGGGCGAAGGGCTACACCTTC. This encodes CAISASPTWAKGYTF.